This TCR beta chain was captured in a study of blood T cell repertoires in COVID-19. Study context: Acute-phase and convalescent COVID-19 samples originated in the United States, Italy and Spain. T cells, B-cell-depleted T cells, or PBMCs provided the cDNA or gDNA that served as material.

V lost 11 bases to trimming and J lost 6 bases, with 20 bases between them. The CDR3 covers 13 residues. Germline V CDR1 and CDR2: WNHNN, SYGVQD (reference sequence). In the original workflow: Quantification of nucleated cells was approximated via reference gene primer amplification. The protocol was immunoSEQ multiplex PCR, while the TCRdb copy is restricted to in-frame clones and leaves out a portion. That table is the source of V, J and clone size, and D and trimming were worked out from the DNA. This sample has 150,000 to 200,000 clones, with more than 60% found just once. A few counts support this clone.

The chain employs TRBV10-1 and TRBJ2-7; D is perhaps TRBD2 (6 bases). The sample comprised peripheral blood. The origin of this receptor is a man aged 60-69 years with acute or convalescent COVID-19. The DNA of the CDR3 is TGCGCCTCCCGGGACGGAGGGAGAGGCGAGCAGTACTTC. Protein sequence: CASRDGGRGEQYF.